Listed below are T cell receptor beta chains from one sample, sequenced in a study of early T cells in non-severe SARS-CoV-2 infection. From the 5' RACE reads, TCRdb called clonotypes with MiXCR, one entry per CDR3 protein. The sample comprises roughly 54,000 distinct CDR3 sequences, 10% to 15% of which are singletons, and 4.8% rests with the top ten. Sequenced input: whole blood. The receptors were sampled from an adult who was a healthcare worker with PCR-confirmed SARS-CoV-2 infection or an uninfected control (not recorded which). Both conserved end residues are part of each CDR3. A D gene is named only where the DNA matches it firmly. Size is stated for part of the rows, as once, few or many counts, or as a class when the clone is expanded.

abundance: -
j_gene: TRBJ2-2
v_gene: TRBV18
d_gene: -
CDR3aa: CASSGQLNTGELFF
CDR3nt: TGTGCCAGCTCCGGACAGCTGAACACCGGGGAGCTGTTTTTT

abundance: many
j_gene: TRBJ2-2
v_gene: TRBV6-2/TRBV6-3
d_gene: -
CDR3aa: CASSYSSRIGELFF
CDR3nt: TGTGCCAGCAGTTACTCCTCCCGGATCGGGGAGCTGTTTTTT

abundance: many
j_gene: TRBJ1-3
v_gene: TRBV3-1
d_gene: -
CDR3aa: CASSLSDRPTGNTIYF
CDR3nt: TGTGCCAGCAGCCTATCGGATAGACCCACTGGAAACACCATATATTTT

abundance: few
j_gene: TRBJ2-5
v_gene: TRBV7-2
d_gene: TRBD2
CDR3aa: CASSSTSLQETQYF
CDR3nt: TGTGCCAGCAGCTCGACTAGCCTACAAGAGACCCAGTACTTC

abundance: few
j_gene: TRBJ2-7
v_gene: TRBV4-3
d_gene: -
CDR3aa: CASSQDAGTYEQYF
CDR3nt: TGCGCCAGCAGCCAAGATGCAGGGACCTACGAGCAGTACTTC

abundance: few
j_gene: TRBJ1-1
v_gene: TRBV7-9
d_gene: -
CDR3aa: CASSLLRDLNTEAFF
CDR3nt: TGTGCCAGCAGCTTGCTCCGGGACCTGAACACTGAAGCTTTCTTT

abundance: many
j_gene: TRBJ2-1
v_gene: TRBV11-2
d_gene: TRBD2
CDR3aa: CASSPRLAGQPRTVDNEQFF
CDR3nt: TGTGCCAGCAGCCCCAGACTAGCGGGACAGCCCCGGACAGTCGACAATGAGCAGTTCTTC

abundance: -
j_gene: TRBJ1-4
v_gene: TRBV18
d_gene: -
CDR3aa: CASSPSGITNEKLFF
CDR3nt: TGTGCCAGCTCACCATCGGGGATTACTAATGAAAAACTGTTTTTT

abundance: many
j_gene: TRBJ2-3
v_gene: TRBV7-9
d_gene: TRBD1
CDR3aa: CASRPDRGKTDTQYF
CDR3nt: TGTGCCAGCAGACCCGACAGGGGGAAGACAGATACGCAGTATTTT

abundance: few
j_gene: TRBJ2-7
v_gene: TRBV7-9
d_gene: TRBD1
CDR3aa: CASSSGTETYEQYF
CDR3nt: TGTGCCAGCAGCTCCGGGACAGAGACCTACGAGCAGTACTTC

abundance: -
j_gene: TRBJ1-6
v_gene: TRBV7-2
d_gene: -
CDR3aa: CASSLSRGFSPLHF
CDR3nt: TGTGCCAGCAGCTTATCCAGGGGTTTCTCACCCCTCCACTTT

abundance: many
j_gene: TRBJ2-5
v_gene: TRBV25-1
d_gene: -
CDR3aa: CASGRGGETQYF
CDR3nt: TGTGCCAGCGGCAGAGGGGGAGAGACCCAGTACTTC

abundance: -
j_gene: TRBJ2-2
v_gene: TRBV20-1
d_gene: -
CDR3aa: CSASSPQTGELFF
CDR3nt: TGCAGTGCTAGTAGCCCACAAACCGGGGAGCTGTTTTTT

abundance: -
j_gene: TRBJ1-2
v_gene: TRBV7-2
d_gene: -
CDR3aa: CASTQGLSVYGYTF
CDR3nt: TGTGCCAGCACGCAGGGGCTCTCCGTCTATGGCTACACCTTC

abundance: -
j_gene: TRBJ1-2
v_gene: TRBV2
d_gene: -
CDR3aa: CASSEGGEYGYTF
CDR3nt: TGTGCCAGCAGTGAGGGCGGAGAATATGGCTACACCTTC

abundance: few
j_gene: TRBJ2-7
v_gene: TRBV4-3
d_gene: TRBD1
CDR3aa: CASSQVRQGFYEQYF
CDR3nt: TGCGCCAGCAGCCAAGTCCGACAGGGATTCTACGAGCAGTACTTC

abundance: -
j_gene: TRBJ2-1
v_gene: TRBV7-9
d_gene: -
CDR3aa: CASSLALTGVGFF
CDR3nt: TGTGCCAGCAGCTTAGCCCTGACAGGCGTTGGTTTCTTC

abundance: few
j_gene: TRBJ2-5
v_gene: TRBV11-2
d_gene: -
CDR3aa: CASSPGGWKTQYF
CDR3nt: TGTGCCAGCAGCCCAGGGGGGTGGAAGACCCAGTACTTC

abundance: many
j_gene: TRBJ2-1
v_gene: TRBV7-9
d_gene: -
CDR3aa: CASSLEGASIWHEQFF
CDR3nt: TGTGCCAGCAGCCTTGAGGGAGCCTCAATATGGCATGAGCAGTTCTTC

abundance: -
j_gene: TRBJ2-1
v_gene: TRBV7-9
d_gene: -
CDR3aa: CASSPVGRQSSYNEQFF
CDR3nt: TGTGCCAGCAGCCCAGTGGGTCGGCAGAGCTCCTACAATGAGCAGTTCTTC

abundance: many
j_gene: TRBJ2-5
v_gene: TRBV20-1
d_gene: TRBD1
CDR3aa: CSAAKTGGAETQYF
CDR3nt: TGCAGTGCTGCGAAGACAGGGGGCGCGGAGACCCAGTACTTC

abundance: many
j_gene: TRBJ2-3
v_gene: TRBV20-1
d_gene: -
CDR3aa: CSARRTGTDTQYF
CDR3nt: TGCAGTGCTAGAAGGACCGGTACAGATACGCAGTATTTT

abundance: many
j_gene: TRBJ2-1
v_gene: TRBV29-1
d_gene: TRBD2
CDR3aa: CSVVDLSGTSVYEQFF
CDR3nt: TGCAGCGTGGTCGACCTTTCCGGGACTAGCGTATATGAGCAGTTCTTC

abundance: few
j_gene: TRBJ2-2
v_gene: TRBV27
d_gene: TRBD2
CDR3aa: CASMRKIGTSAALGTGELFF
CDR3nt: TGTGCCAGCATGAGGAAGATCGGGACTAGCGCGGCGTTGGGCACCGGGGAGCTGTTTTTT

abundance: many
j_gene: TRBJ1-4
v_gene: TRBV20-1
d_gene: TRBD1
CDR3aa: CSAFDRGEKLFF
CDR3nt: TGCAGTGCTTTTGACAGGGGTGAAAAACTGTTTTTT

abundance: -
j_gene: TRBJ2-2
v_gene: TRBV7-2
d_gene: -
CDR3aa: CASSPDQHRELFF
CDR3nt: TGTGCCAGCAGCCCGGACCAGCACCGGGAGCTGTTTTTT

abundance: many
j_gene: TRBJ1-2
v_gene: TRBV20-1
d_gene: -
CDR3aa: CSARSRGDGYTF
CDR3nt: TGCAGTGCTAGAAGTCGGGGGGATGGCTACACCTTC

abundance: -
j_gene: TRBJ2-7
v_gene: TRBV27
d_gene: -
CDR3aa: CASSGQPYEQYF
CDR3nt: TGTGCCAGCAGCGGACAGCCCTACGAGCAGTACTTC

abundance: many
j_gene: TRBJ2-5
v_gene: TRBV7-2
d_gene: -
CDR3aa: CASSFGPGQETQYF
CDR3nt: TGTGCCAGCAGCTTCGGCCCGGGTCAAGAGACCCAGTACTTC

abundance: -
j_gene: TRBJ1-5
v_gene: TRBV12-3/TRBV12-4
d_gene: -
CDR3aa: CASSLASGGNQPQHF
CDR3nt: TGTGCCAGCAGTTTAGCGTCAGGGGGCAATCAGCCCCAGCATTTT

abundance: -
j_gene: TRBJ2-5
v_gene: TRBV29-1
d_gene: -
CDR3aa: CSAPVGYQETQYF
CDR3nt: TGCAGCGCCCCGGTCGGGTACCAAGAGACCCAGTACTTC

abundance: few
j_gene: TRBJ2-3
v_gene: TRBV3-1
d_gene: TRBD2
CDR3aa: CASSRRGSGRADTQYF
CDR3nt: TGTGCCAGCAGCCGAAGGGGTAGCGGGAGAGCAGATACGCAGTATTTT

abundance: -
j_gene: TRBJ1-5
v_gene: TRBV6-6
d_gene: TRBD1
CDR3aa: CASRNGQGGQPQHF
CDR3nt: TGTGCCAGCAGAAACGGACAGGGGGGCCAGCCCCAGCATTTT

abundance: few
j_gene: TRBJ1-2
v_gene: TRBV3-1
d_gene: -
CDR3aa: CASSQDSGEDNYGYTF
CDR3nt: TGTGCCAGCAGCCAGGATTCGGGTGAGGACAACTATGGCTACACCTTC

abundance: few
j_gene: TRBJ2-7
v_gene: TRBV2
d_gene: -
CDR3aa: CASRIRDSTKEQYF
CDR3nt: TGTGCCAGCAGGATCCGGGACTCTACGAAGGAGCAGTACTTC

abundance: many
j_gene: TRBJ2-3
v_gene: TRBV6-1
d_gene: TRBD2
CDR3aa: CASSPRTSGGADTQYF
CDR3nt: TGTGCCAGCAGTCCCCGGACTAGCGGGGGGGCAGATACGCAGTATTTT

abundance: few
j_gene: TRBJ2-3
v_gene: TRBV20-1
d_gene: -
CDR3aa: CSAPALPSTDTQYF
CDR3nt: TGCAGTGCCCCAGCCCTCCCTAGCACAGATACGCAGTATTTT

abundance: -
j_gene: TRBJ2-3
v_gene: TRBV6-1
d_gene: TRBD2
CDR3aa: CASSEALAGGTDTQYF
CDR3nt: TGTGCCAGCAGTGAAGCGCTAGCGGGGGGCACAGATACGCAGTATTTT

abundance: many
j_gene: TRBJ1-5
v_gene: TRBV6-2/TRBV6-3
d_gene: -
CDR3aa: CASSYSRTQPQHF
CDR3nt: TGTGCCAGCAGTTACAGTCGGACACAGCCCCAGCATTTT

abundance: -
j_gene: TRBJ1-1
v_gene: TRBV20-1
d_gene: -
CDR3aa: CSARDQFSGDGPEAFF
CDR3nt: TGCAGTGCTAGAGATCAGTTTAGTGGCGATGGACCCGAAGCTTTCTTT

abundance: -
j_gene: TRBJ1-1
v_gene: TRBV29-1
d_gene: -
CDR3aa: CSVGRGTEAFF
CDR3nt: TGCAGCGTTGGCAGGGGCACTGAAGCTTTCTTT

abundance: few
j_gene: TRBJ1-2
v_gene: TRBV15
d_gene: TRBD1
CDR3aa: CATSRDLLTGGYGYTF
CDR3nt: TGTGCCACCAGCAGAGACCTCCTAACAGGGGGCTATGGCTACACCTTC

abundance: few
j_gene: TRBJ1-5
v_gene: TRBV7-4
d_gene: TRBD1
CDR3aa: CAVQGSGQPQHF
CDR3nt: TGTGCCGTACAGGGGTCAGGGCAGCCCCAGCATTTT

abundance: few
j_gene: TRBJ2-3
v_gene: TRBV2
d_gene: TRBD1
CDR3aa: CASMTDRLTDTQYF
CDR3nt: TGTGCCAGCATGACGGACAGGCTCACAGATACGCAGTATTTT

abundance: many
j_gene: TRBJ2-1
v_gene: TRBV2
d_gene: -
CDR3aa: CASSDARGQHEQFF
CDR3nt: TGTGCCAGCAGTGATGCGCGGGGTCAGCATGAGCAGTTCTTC

abundance: -
j_gene: TRBJ1-2
v_gene: TRBV11-2
d_gene: -
CDR3aa: CASSQGAADYGYTF
CDR3nt: TGTGCCAGCAGCCAGGGCGCCGCGGACTATGGCTACACCTTC

abundance: -
j_gene: TRBJ1-1
v_gene: TRBV7-9
d_gene: -
CDR3aa: CASSLVNLIVNTEAFF
CDR3nt: TGTGCCAGCAGCTTAGTCAATCTTATAGTGAACACTGAAGCTTTCTTT

abundance: -
j_gene: TRBJ2-6
v_gene: TRBV9
d_gene: -
CDR3aa: CASSPPLSGANVLTF
CDR3nt: TGTGCCAGCAGCCCGCCCCTCTCTGGGGCCAACGTCCTGACTTTC

abundance: many
j_gene: TRBJ1-2
v_gene: TRBV20-1
d_gene: -
CDR3aa: CSAKLTGSPYGYTF
CDR3nt: TGCAGTGCTAAACTCACAGGGTCGCCCTATGGCTACACCTTC

abundance: few
j_gene: TRBJ2-1
v_gene: TRBV20-1
d_gene: TRBD2
CDR3aa: CSARGYAGGPISYNEQFF
CDR3nt: TGCAGTGCTAGAGGGTATGCGGGGGGGCCGATTTCCTACAATGAGCAGTTCTTC

abundance: -
j_gene: TRBJ2-3
v_gene: TRBV6-6
d_gene: -
CDR3aa: CASSYSNGGPSTDTQYF
CDR3nt: TGTGCCAGCAGTTACTCGAACGGGGGTCCAAGCACAGATACGCAGTATTTT

abundance: many
j_gene: TRBJ2-5
v_gene: TRBV2
d_gene: TRBD1
CDR3aa: CASSPDRGQTQYF
CDR3nt: TGTGCCAGCAGCCCTGACAGGGGCCAGACCCAGTACTTC

abundance: many
j_gene: TRBJ1-6
v_gene: TRBV7-6
d_gene: TRBD1
CDR3aa: CASSSGQGDSPLHF
CDR3nt: TGTGCCAGCAGCTCGGGACAGGGGGACTCACCCCTCCACTTT

abundance: few
j_gene: TRBJ2-7
v_gene: TRBV4-1
d_gene: TRBD2
CDR3aa: CASSQELASGYSYEQYF
CDR3nt: TGCGCCAGCAGCCAAGAACTAGCTAGCGGGTACTCCTACGAGCAGTACTTC

abundance: few
j_gene: TRBJ2-3
v_gene: TRBV29-1
d_gene: -
CDR3aa: CSVAGATADTQYF
CDR3nt: TGCAGCGTTGCCGGGGCGACAGCAGATACGCAGTATTTT

abundance: -
j_gene: TRBJ1-6
v_gene: TRBV11-2
d_gene: -
CDR3aa: CASSLGTDNSPLHF
CDR3nt: TGTGCCAGCAGCTTAGGGACGGATAATTCACCCCTCCACTTT

abundance: -
j_gene: TRBJ1-1
v_gene: TRBV29-1
d_gene: -
CDR3aa: CSVCAALNTEAFF
CDR3nt: TGCAGCGTTTGTGCAGCGCTTAACACTGAAGCTTTCTTT

abundance: -
j_gene: TRBJ2-1
v_gene: TRBV12-3/TRBV12-4
d_gene: -
CDR3aa: CASSQLEPAEEQFF
CDR3nt: TGTGCCAGCAGCCAACTAGAGCCGGCCGAAGAGCAGTTCTTC

abundance: few
j_gene: TRBJ1-1
v_gene: TRBV20-1
d_gene: -
CDR3aa: CSARSPQGPTEAFF
CDR3nt: TGCAGTGCTAGATCACCACAGGGTCCGACTGAAGCTTTCTTT